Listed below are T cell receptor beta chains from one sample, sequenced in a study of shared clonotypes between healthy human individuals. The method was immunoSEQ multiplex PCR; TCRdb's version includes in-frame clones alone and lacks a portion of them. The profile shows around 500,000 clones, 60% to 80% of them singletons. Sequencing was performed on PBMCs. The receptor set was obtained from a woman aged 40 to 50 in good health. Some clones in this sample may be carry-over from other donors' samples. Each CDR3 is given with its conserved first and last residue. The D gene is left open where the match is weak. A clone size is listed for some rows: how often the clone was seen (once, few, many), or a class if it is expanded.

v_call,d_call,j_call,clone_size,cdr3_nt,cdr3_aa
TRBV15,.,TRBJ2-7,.,TGTGCCACCAGCAGGTCTCCGGGGCCCTACGAGCAGTACTTC,CATSRSPGPYEQYF
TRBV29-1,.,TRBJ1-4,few,TGCAGCGCTGCAGGTCAGCAGAATGAAAAACTGTTTTTT,CSAAGQQNEKLFF
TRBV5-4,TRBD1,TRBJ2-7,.,TGTGCCAGCAGCCAGGACAGGGACGAGCAGTACTTC,CASSQDRDEQYF
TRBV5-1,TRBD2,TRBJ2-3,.,TGCGCCAGCAGCTACCGGACTAGCGGGATGGGCACAGATACGCAGTATTTT,CASSYRTSGMGTDTQYF
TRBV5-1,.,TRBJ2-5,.,TGCGCCAGCAGCCGAAACGGGGTATGGGAAGAGACCCAGTACTTC,CASSRNGVWEETQYF
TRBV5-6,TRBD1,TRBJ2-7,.,TGTGCCAGCAGCTTCTGGGACAGGGCCCCCTACGAGCAGTACTTC,CASSFWDRAPYEQYF
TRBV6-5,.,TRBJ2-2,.,TGTGCCAGCGGGGGTGCGGGATACACCGGGGAGCTGTTTTTT,CASGGAGYTGELFF
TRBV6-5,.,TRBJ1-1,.,TGTGCCAGCAGTCCGGGTGAGAACACTGAAGCTTTCTTT,CASSPGENTEAFF
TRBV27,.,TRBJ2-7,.,TGTGCCAGCAGTGCCCGGGACCCCTCGAGGGAGCAGTACTTC,CASSARDPSREQYF
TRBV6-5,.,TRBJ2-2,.,TGTGCCAGCAGAACTACTAGGGACACCGGGGAGCTGTTTTTT,CASRTTRDTGELFF
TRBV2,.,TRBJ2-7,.,TGTGCCAGCACGTCCAACTACGAGCAGTACTTC,CASTSNYEQYF
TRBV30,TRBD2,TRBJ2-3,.,TGTGCCTTGGGTGGGCGGCTAGCGGGAGGACCAGATACGCAGTATTTT,CALGGRLAGGPDTQYF
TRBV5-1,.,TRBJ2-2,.,TGCGCCAGCAGCTTGCAACGGAAAGACACCGGGGAGCTGTTTTTT,CASSLQRKDTGELFF
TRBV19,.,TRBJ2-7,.,TGTGCCAGTAGTATAGGAAGGACCTCTCCAGCCGAGCAGTACTTC,CASSIGRTSPAEQYF
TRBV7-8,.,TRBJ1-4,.,TGTGCCAGCAGCCTAGGGGCAGAACTGTTTTTT,CASSLGAELFF
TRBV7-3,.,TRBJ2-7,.,TGTGCCAGCAGCCTGACGCGGGACCCCGGGGCAAACGAGCAGTACTTC,CASSLTRDPGANEQYF
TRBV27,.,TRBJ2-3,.,TGTGCCAGCAGTTTCCAGGGGGATACGCAGTATTTT,CASSFQGDTQYF
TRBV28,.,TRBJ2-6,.,TGTGCCAGCAGCCACCTGGGGACATCCCGCTCTGGGGCCAACGTCCTGACTTTC,CASSHLGTSRSGANVLTF
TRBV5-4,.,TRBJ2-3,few,TGTGCCAGCAGCCCCTGGTGGTCTGGGCGCACAGATACGCAGTATTTT,CASSPWWSGRTDTQYF
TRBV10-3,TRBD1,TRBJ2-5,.,TGTGCCATCAGTGATCGTAAAGGGGGACAGAGCCAAGAGACCCAGTACTTC,CAISDRKGGQSQETQYF
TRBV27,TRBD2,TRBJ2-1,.,TGTGCCAGCGCTAGCGGGGTATCCTACAATGAGCAGTTCTTC,CASASGVSYNEQFF
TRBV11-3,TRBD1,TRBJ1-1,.,TGTGCCAGCAGCTTTTCCGGGACAGGGGGGACTGAAGCTTTCTTT,CASSFSGTGGTEAFF
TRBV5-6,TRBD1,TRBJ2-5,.,TGTGCCAGCAGCCCGGGCCTTGGGACAGTACAGGAGACCCAGTACTTC,CASSPGLGTVQETQYF
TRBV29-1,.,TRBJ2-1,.,TGCAGCGTTGGTGAATACAATGAGCAGTTCTTC,CSVGEYNEQFF
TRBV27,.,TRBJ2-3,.,TGTGCCAGCAGTTTTGGGGGACTCACTCGAATCACAGATACGCAGTATTTT,CASSFGGLTRITDTQYF
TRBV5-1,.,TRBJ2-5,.,TGCGCCAGCAGCTTGGCCCTACGGCAAGAGACCCAGTACTTC,CASSLALRQETQYF
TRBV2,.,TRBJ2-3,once,TGTGCCAGCAGGGAGCATGTAGATACGCAGTATTTT,CASREHVDTQYF